This T cell receptor (beta chain) was recorded in a study of blood T cell repertoires in COVID-19. TCRdb's copy holds only in-frame clones and misses some; the assay was immunoSEQ multiplex PCR. This table has over 130,000 clones, roughly 84% appearing once. Germline CDR1 is MNHEY and CDR2 is SVGAGI. This CDR3 comprises 14 residues. The J segment lost 4 bases and the V segment lost 2 bases, leaving 2 bases of the junction unmatched. Sequenced input: peripheral blood. The TCR was taken from a young man with COVID-19, enrolled during active disease. The V call is TRBV6-5, the J call TRBJ2-1; 7 bases line up with TRBD1. The CDR3 region has the DNA TGTGCCAGCAGTTACGGGGACAGTTACAATGAGCAGTTCTTC. Translated, it gives CASSYGDSYNEQFF.